This T cell receptor (beta chain) was sequenced in a study of blood T cells in healthy people across ages. For the study at large: The capture of about one barcoded beta molecule per two T cells was achieved by template switching.

The CDR3 is 15 amino acids. V lost 3 bases, J lost 8 bases, and 16 bases lay in between. The germline V gene encodes CDR1 MGHRA and CDR2 YSYEKL. Primed by a sample-barcoded 5' primer and a J-beta primer mix, a second PCR proceeded for roughly 6 to 12 cycles. TCRdb re-derived calls from the 5' RACE reads in MiXCR, one entry per CDR3 protein. This sample has 650,000 to 900,000 distinct CDR3 sequences; around 62% occur once, and the top ten carry 25% to 35%. The chain is built from TRBV4-1 and TRBJ1-4; D possibly corresponds to TRBD1 (6 bases). The sample consisted of blood. This TCR was recovered from a man aged 25 to 40 in good health. Here the CDR3 reads CASSHVEQGREKLFF. The CDR3 coding sequence is TGCGCCAGCAGCCATGTGGAGCAGGGGAGGGAAAAACTGTTTTTT.